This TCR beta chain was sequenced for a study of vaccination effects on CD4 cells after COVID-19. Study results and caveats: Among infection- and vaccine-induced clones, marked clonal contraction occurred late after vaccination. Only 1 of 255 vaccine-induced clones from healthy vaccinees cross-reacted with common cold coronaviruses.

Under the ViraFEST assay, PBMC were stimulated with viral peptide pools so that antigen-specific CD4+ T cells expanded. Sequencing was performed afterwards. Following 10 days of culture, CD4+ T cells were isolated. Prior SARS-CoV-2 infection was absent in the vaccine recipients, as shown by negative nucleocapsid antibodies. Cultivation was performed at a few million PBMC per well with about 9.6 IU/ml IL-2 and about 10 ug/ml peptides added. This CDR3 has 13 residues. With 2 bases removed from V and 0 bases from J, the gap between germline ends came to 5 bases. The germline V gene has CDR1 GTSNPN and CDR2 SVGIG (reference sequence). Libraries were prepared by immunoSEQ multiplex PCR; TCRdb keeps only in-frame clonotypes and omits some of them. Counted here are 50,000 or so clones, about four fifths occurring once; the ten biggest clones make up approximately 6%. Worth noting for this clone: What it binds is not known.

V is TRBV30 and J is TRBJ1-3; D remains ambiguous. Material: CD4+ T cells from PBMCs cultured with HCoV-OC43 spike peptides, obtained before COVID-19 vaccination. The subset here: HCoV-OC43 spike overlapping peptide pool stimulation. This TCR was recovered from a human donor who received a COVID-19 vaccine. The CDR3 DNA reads TGTGCCTGGAGTTCACCCTCTGGAAACACCATATATTTT. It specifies CAWSSPSGNTIYF.